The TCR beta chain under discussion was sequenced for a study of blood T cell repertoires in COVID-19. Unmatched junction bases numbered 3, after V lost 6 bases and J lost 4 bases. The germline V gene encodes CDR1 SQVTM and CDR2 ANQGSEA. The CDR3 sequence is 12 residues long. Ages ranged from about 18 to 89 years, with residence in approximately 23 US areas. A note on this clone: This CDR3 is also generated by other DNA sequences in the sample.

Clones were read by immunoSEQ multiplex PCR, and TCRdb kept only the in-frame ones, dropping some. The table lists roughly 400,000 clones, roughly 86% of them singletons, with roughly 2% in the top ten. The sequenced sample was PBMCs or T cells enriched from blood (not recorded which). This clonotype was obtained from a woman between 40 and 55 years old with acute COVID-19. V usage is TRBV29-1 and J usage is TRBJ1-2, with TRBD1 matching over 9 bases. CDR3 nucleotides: TGCAGCGTAGGACAGGGGAGCTATGGCTACACCTTC. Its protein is CSVGQGSYGYTF.